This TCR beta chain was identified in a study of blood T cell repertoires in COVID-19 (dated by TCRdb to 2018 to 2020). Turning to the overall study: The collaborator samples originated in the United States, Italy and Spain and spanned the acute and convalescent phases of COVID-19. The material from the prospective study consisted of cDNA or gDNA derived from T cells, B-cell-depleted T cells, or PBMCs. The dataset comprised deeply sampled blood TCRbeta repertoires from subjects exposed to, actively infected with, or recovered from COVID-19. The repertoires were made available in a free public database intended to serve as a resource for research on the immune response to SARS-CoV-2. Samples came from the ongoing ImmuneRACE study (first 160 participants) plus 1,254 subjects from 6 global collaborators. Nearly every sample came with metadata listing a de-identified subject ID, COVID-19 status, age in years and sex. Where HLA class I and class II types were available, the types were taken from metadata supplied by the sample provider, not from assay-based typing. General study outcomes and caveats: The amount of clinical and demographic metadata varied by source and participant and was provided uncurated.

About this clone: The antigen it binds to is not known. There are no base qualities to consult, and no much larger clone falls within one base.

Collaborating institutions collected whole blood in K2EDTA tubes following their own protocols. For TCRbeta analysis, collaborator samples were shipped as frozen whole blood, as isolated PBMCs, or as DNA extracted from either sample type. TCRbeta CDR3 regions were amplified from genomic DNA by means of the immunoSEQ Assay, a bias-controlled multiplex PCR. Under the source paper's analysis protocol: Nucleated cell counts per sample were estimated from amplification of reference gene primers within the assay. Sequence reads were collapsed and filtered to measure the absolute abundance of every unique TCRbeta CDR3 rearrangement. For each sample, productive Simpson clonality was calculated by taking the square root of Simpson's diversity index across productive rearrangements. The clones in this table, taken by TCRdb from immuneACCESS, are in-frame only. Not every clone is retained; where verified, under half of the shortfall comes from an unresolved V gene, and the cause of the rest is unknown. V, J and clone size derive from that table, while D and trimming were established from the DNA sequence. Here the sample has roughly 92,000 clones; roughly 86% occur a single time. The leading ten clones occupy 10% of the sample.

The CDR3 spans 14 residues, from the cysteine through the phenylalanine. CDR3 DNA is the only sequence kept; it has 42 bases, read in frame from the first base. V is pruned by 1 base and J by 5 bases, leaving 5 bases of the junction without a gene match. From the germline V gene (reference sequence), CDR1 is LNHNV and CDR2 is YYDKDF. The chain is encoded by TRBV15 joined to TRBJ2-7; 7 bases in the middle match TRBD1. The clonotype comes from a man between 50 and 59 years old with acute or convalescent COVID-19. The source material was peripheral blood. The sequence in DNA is TGTGCCACCAGCAGAGGAGGGCAGGGGGACGAGCAGTACTTC. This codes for CATSRGGQGDEQYF.